This T cell receptor beta chain emerged from a study of shared clonotypes between healthy human individuals. Germline CDR1 SGHTA, CDR2 FQGNSA. V lost 7 bases to trimming and J lost 1 base, with 17 bases between them. The CDR3 loop spans 15 amino acids. Produced via immunoSEQ multiplex PCR; TCRdb's table is partial and in-frame only. The sample yields approximately 99,000 clones, around 68% seen once. This chain joins TRBV7-2 and TRBJ2-7, with D unclear. This sequence originates from a woman aged 25 to 39 in good health. Sequenced material: memory CD8+ T cells sorted from blood. Described subset: CD45RO+ cells pooled with CCR7-negative TemRA cells. The CDR3 sequence: CASTPAAASSYEQYF. The CDR3 DNA reads as TGTGCCAGCACTCCCGCTGCGGCTTCGTCCTACGAGCAGTACTTC.